The 2 T cell receptor beta chains listed next were all sequenced from one sample in a study of blood T cell repertoires in COVID-19. The method was immunoSEQ multiplex PCR; TCRdb's version includes in-frame clones alone and lacks a portion of them. This repertoire shows some 190,000 clones, around 85% found once; its top ten account for approximately 6.9%. Sequencing was carried out using peripheral blood. The receptors originated from an older man with COVID-19, enrolled during active disease.

The genes are TRBV19 and TRBJ2-1; 10 bases agree with TRBD1. The CDR3 runs to 13 residues. Germline V gene data show CDR1 as LNHDA and CDR2 as SQIVND (reference sequence). V was pared by 8 bases and J by 6 bases, with 4 bases of the junction left unmatched. DNA of the CDR3: TGTGCCAGTCGACAGGGGGCGGGCAATGAGCAGTTCTTC. It yields the protein CASRQGAGNEQFF.

This rearrangement joins TRBV10-2 to TRBJ1-2; TRBD1 aligns across 10 bases. The germline V gene has CDR1 WSHSY and CDR2 SAAADI. The V and J ends lost 6 bases and 4 bases, in that order; junction bases with no gene match: 14. CDR3 length: 17 residues. CDR3 protein: CASRPGDRGPGGYGYTF. The CDR3 DNA reads as TGCGCCAGCAGGCCCGGGGACAGGGGACCCGGGGGCTATGGCTACACCTTC.